Listed below are T cell receptor beta chains from one sample, sequenced in a study of Graves' ophthalmopathy and Graves' hyperthyroidism. From the multiplex PCR reads, TCRdb called clonotypes with MiXCR, one entry per CDR3 protein. The sample includes 340,000 or so distinct CDR3 sequences, 17% of them seen just once. Sequences were obtained from peripheral blood. The receptors come from an adult man with Graves' ophthalmopathy. Both conserved end residues are part of each CDR3. The D gene is left open where the match is weak. The size of a clone is reported for some rows only, either as once, few or many, or as a class for expanded clones.

v_gene: TRBV6-5; abundance: many; j_gene: TRBJ1-1; d_gene: NA; CDR3nt: TGTGCCAGCAGTCGGGTACTGAACACTGAAGCTTTCTTT; CDR3aa: CASSRVLNTEAFF
v_gene: TRBV3-1; abundance: many; j_gene: TRBJ2-7; d_gene: TRBD2; CDR3nt: TGTGCCAGCAGCCTCGGGACTAGCGGGAGGGAGGACGAGCAGTACTTC; CDR3aa: CASSLGTSGREDEQYF
v_gene: TRBV11-3; abundance: many; j_gene: TRBJ1-1; d_gene: NA; CDR3nt: TGTGCCAGCAGCTTAGGGGTTGGCGATGAAGCTTTCTTT; CDR3aa: CASSLGVGDEAFF
v_gene: TRBV7-2; abundance: many; j_gene: TRBJ2-7; d_gene: NA; CDR3nt: TGTGCCAGCAGCTTGGTCGGGGGGCATGAGCAGTACTTC; CDR3aa: CASSLVGGHEQYF
v_gene: TRBV7-8; abundance: NA; j_gene: TRBJ1-1; d_gene: NA; CDR3nt: TGTGCCAGCAGCCGGGGGGAAAAGACTGAAGCTTTCTTT; CDR3aa: CASSRGEKTEAFF
v_gene: TRBV7-2; abundance: NA; j_gene: TRBJ1-1; d_gene: NA; CDR3nt: TGTGCCAGCAGCTTAGTACTGGGAGGAGAAGCTTTCTTT; CDR3aa: CASSLVLGGEAFF
v_gene: TRBV19; abundance: many; j_gene: TRBJ2-7; d_gene: NA; CDR3nt: TGTGCCACCTCTATTGGGGGCAGGGGATGGGAGCAGTACTTC; CDR3aa: CATSIGGRGWEQYF
v_gene: TRBV6-1; abundance: NA; j_gene: TRBJ2-7; d_gene: NA; CDR3nt: TGTGCCAGCAGTGAAAGCGGTTCTAGCTCCTACGAGCAGTACTTC; CDR3aa: CASSESGSSSYEQYF
v_gene: TRBV5-8; abundance: many; j_gene: TRBJ1-5; d_gene: NA; CDR3nt: TGTGCCAGCAGCTTGGAAGCCTATAGCAATCAGCCCCAGCATTTT; CDR3aa: CASSLEAYSNQPQHF
v_gene: TRBV7-9; abundance: many; j_gene: TRBJ1-1; d_gene: NA; CDR3nt: TGTGCCAGCAGCGACAGGCGATTGAACACTGAAGCTTTCTTT; CDR3aa: CASSDRRLNTEAFF
v_gene: TRBV12-3/TRBV12-4; abundance: many; j_gene: TRBJ1-1; d_gene: TRBD1; CDR3nt: TGTGCCAGCACCCGTCCGGGACAGGGACCGGGTGAAGCTTTCTTT; CDR3aa: CASTRPGQGPGEAFF
v_gene: TRBV7-2; abundance: many; j_gene: TRBJ2-5; d_gene: NA; CDR3nt: TGTGCCAGCAGGGAGGGCCAAGAGACCCAGTACTTC; CDR3aa: CASREGQETQYF
v_gene: TRBV12-3/TRBV12-4; abundance: many; j_gene: TRBJ2-2; d_gene: NA; CDR3nt: TGTGCCAGCAGCCGCCCCAGGGGAGGCACCGGGGAGCTGTTTTTT; CDR3aa: CASSRPRGGTGELFF
v_gene: TRBV6-1; abundance: NA; j_gene: TRBJ2-5; d_gene: NA; CDR3nt: TGTGCCAGCAGCGACGTAGGAGCAGCGACCCAGTACTTC; CDR3aa: CASSDVGAATQYF
v_gene: TRBV6-1; abundance: NA; j_gene: TRBJ1-2; d_gene: NA; CDR3nt: TGTGCCAGCACCCAAACAGGTTACTATGGCTACACCTTC; CDR3aa: CASTQTGYYGYTF
v_gene: TRBV5-1; abundance: many; j_gene: TRBJ2-7; d_gene: NA; CDR3nt: TGCGCCAGCAGCTTGGTAGTCAACTCCTACGAGCAGTACTTC; CDR3aa: CASSLVVNSYEQYF
v_gene: TRBV6-2/TRBV6-3; abundance: many; j_gene: TRBJ2-7; d_gene: NA; CDR3nt: TGTGCCAGCACTATTGTCGGACAGTACTACGAGCAGTACTTC; CDR3aa: CASTIVGQYYEQYF
v_gene: TRBV19; abundance: many; j_gene: TRBJ2-2; d_gene: NA; CDR3nt: TGTGCCAGTAGTATTAGGATGGGTGGTAACACCGGGGAGCTGTTTTTT; CDR3aa: CASSIRMGGNTGELFF
v_gene: TRBV11-2; abundance: many; j_gene: TRBJ2-7; d_gene: NA; CDR3nt: TGTGCCAGCAGCTTAGTAGCGCACTACGAGCAGTACTTC; CDR3aa: CASSLVAHYEQYF
v_gene: TRBV7-2; abundance: many; j_gene: TRBJ1-5; d_gene: NA; CDR3nt: TGTGCCAGCAGCTCCAGGGGATCAAGGCCCCAGCATTTT; CDR3aa: CASSSRGSRPQHF
v_gene: TRBV29-1; abundance: many; j_gene: TRBJ2-7; d_gene: NA; CDR3nt: TGCAGCTTCGGAGGGCTAGCCGGAGGCTCCTACGAGCAGTACTTC; CDR3aa: CSFGGLAGGSYEQYF
v_gene: TRBV24-1; abundance: many; j_gene: TRBJ2-5; d_gene: TRBD1; CDR3nt: TGTGCCACCAGTGACCGGGACAGACAAGAGACCCAGTACTTC; CDR3aa: CATSDRDRQETQYF
v_gene: TRBV7-2; abundance: many; j_gene: TRBJ1-6; d_gene: NA; CDR3nt: TGTGCCAGCAGCTTAAAACTGAATTCACCCCTCCACTTT; CDR3aa: CASSLKLNSPLHF